A single sample gave rise to the 7 T cell receptor beta chains below, sequenced in a study of radiotherapy plus CTLA-4 blockade in lung cancer (dated by TCRdb to the late 2010s). Preparation of the library involved the immunoSEQ multiplex PCR assay. Not all clones reach the TCRdb copy of this immuneACCESS table, which keeps in-frame sequences only. Checked studies attribute under half of the gap to unresolved V genes and leave the rest unexplained. This sample lists about 97,000 clones; around 79% were detected once. Approximately 2.8% of the sample is taken by the ten largest. This specimen consisted of peripheral blood, obtained from a patient treated with radiotherapy plus ipilimumab. These receptors were taken from a human donor with non-small cell lung cancer who had a partial response to radiotherapy plus ipilimumab. Some clones in this sample may be carry-over from other donors' samples.

The chain links TRBV11-2 to TRBJ1-2; D is unresolved. The V and J ends lost 4 bases and 3 bases respectively, with 6 bases between them. The germline gives CDR1 SGHAT, CDR2 FQNNGV. The CDR3 loop spans 12 amino acids. For the CDR3, the DNA is TGTGCCAGCAGCTGGAGAGACTATGGCTACACCTTC. Protein product: CASSWRDYGYTF.

This clone appeared a single time. The chain joins TRBV6-6 to TRBJ2-3; maybe TRBD1 (5 bases). The CDR3 is 15 residues long. Trimming left V 6 bases short and J 3 bases short, with 16 bases between. From germline, CDR1 is MNHNY and CDR2 SVGAGI (reference sequence). The CDR3 sequence is CASSPAGQRTDTQYF. The CDR3 DNA reads TGTGCCAGCAGCCCAGCAGGGCAACGTACAGATACGCAGTATTTT.

The V gene is TRBV6-5, the J gene TRBJ2-2, with TRBD1 matching over 10 bases. Germline values: CDR1 MNHEY, CDR2 SVGAGI. This CDR3 is 15 amino acids long. Trimming removed 6 bases from V and 1 base from J; junction bases left unmatched: 2. DNA for the CDR3: TGTGCCAGCAGGAGGGACAGGGGGAACACCGGGGAGCTGTTTTTT. It encodes CASRRDRGNTGELFF.

The CDR3 DNA reads TGTGCCATCAGTGGCCTCGGACTAGCGGGGGTTCAAGAGACCCAGTACTTC. It codes for CAISGLGLAGVQETQYF. The chain recombines TRBV10-3 with TRBJ2-5, with TRBD2 identical over 13 bases. CDR1 is ENHRY and CDR2 is SYGVKD in the germline V gene. V gave up 4 bases and J gave up 2 bases; unmatched junction bases: 7. The CDR3 covers 17 residues.

In this sample, this clone turned up a few times. The CDR3, as DNA: TGTGCCTGGAGTGTTACCCCCCCCACAGGACCCTACGAGCAGTACTTC. Residues: CAWSVTPPTGPYEQYF. The V and J genes are TRBV30 and TRBJ2-7, with D perhaps TRBD1 (5 bases). Germline-derived CDR1 and CDR2 are GTSNPN and SVGIG (reference sequence). The CDR3 loop spans 16 amino acids. Deletions cut 0 bases from V and 2 bases from J, with 17 bases between.

This clone was seen a few times. The V call is TRBV10-2, the J call TRBJ2-7, with TRBD2 identical over 13 bases. The CDR3 runs to 14 residues. V was pared by 7 bases and J by 7 bases, with 7 bases of the junction left unmatched. CDR1 and CDR2 from the germline V gene are WSHSY and SAAADI. The CDR3: CASIGLAGAREQYF. The CDR3 bases are TGCGCCAGCATCGGACTAGCGGGAGCGAGGGAGCAGTACTTC.

This clone has a handful of counts. This chain connects TRBV19 to TRBJ2-1; D gene unclear. CDR1 LNHDA and CDR2 SQIVND come from the germline V gene (reference sequence). Deletions cut 6 bases from V and 5 bases from J, with 11 bases between. CDR3 length: 13 amino acids. This CDR3 is CASSPDMNNEQFF. CDR3 DNA sequence: TGTGCCAGTAGCCCTGACATGAACAATGAGCAGTTCTTC.